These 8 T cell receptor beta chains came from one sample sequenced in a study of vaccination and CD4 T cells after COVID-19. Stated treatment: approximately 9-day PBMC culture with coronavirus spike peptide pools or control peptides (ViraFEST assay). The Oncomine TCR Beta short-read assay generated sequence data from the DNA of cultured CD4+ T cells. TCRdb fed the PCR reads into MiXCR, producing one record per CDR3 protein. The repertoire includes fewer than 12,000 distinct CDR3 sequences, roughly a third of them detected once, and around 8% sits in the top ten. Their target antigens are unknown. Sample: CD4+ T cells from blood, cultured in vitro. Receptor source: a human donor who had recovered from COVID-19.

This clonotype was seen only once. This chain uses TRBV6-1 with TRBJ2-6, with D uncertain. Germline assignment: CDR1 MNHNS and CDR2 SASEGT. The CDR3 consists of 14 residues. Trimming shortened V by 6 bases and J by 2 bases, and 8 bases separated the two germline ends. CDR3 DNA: TGTGCCAGCAGATCCCAACCTGGGGCCAACGTCCTGACTTTC. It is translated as CASRSQPGANVLTF.

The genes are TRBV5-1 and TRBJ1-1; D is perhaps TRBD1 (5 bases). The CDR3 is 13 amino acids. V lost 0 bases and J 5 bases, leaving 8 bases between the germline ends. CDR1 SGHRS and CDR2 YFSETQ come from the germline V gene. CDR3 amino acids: CASSLAWGTEAFF. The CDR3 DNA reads TGCGCCAGCAGCTTGGCCTGGGGGACTGAAGCTTTCTTT.

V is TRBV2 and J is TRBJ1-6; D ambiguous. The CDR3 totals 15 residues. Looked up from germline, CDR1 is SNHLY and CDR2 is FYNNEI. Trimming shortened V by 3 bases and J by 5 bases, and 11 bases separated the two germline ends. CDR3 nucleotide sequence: TGTGCCAGCAGTGATTCGGACCTTAATAATTCACCCCTCCACTTT. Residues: CASSDSDLNNSPLHF.

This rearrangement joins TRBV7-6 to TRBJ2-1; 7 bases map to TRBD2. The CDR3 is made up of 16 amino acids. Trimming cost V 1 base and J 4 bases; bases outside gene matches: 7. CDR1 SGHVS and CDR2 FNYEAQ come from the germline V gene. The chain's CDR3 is CASSLVQRGRYNEQFF. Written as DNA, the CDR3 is TGTGCCAGCAGCTTAGTCCAGCGGGGCCGATACAATGAGCAGTTCTTC.

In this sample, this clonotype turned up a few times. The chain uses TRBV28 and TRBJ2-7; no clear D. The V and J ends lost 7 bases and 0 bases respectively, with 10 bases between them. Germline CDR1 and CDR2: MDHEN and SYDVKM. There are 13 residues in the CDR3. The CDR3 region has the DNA TGTGCCAGCAACCGACGGAACTCCTACGAGCAGTACTTC. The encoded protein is CASNRRNSYEQYF.

The CDR3 region is CASSLGVGASYNEQFF. Written as DNA, the CDR3 is TGTGCCAGCAGCTTAGGAGTGGGGGCCTCCTACAATGAGCAGTTCTTC. The rearrangement links TRBV11-2 to TRBJ2-1; D possibly corresponds to TRBD1 (6 bases). CDR1 is SGHAT, CDR2 FQNNGV, per germline. This CDR3 has 16 residues. V lost 1 base to trimming and J lost 0 bases, with 10 bases between them.

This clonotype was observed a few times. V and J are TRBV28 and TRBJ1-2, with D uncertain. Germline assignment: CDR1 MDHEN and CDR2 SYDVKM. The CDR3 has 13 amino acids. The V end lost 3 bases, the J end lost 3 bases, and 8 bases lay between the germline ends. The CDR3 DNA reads TGTGCCAGCAGTTTGACGGCGGACTATGGCTACACCTTC. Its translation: CASSLTADYGYTF.

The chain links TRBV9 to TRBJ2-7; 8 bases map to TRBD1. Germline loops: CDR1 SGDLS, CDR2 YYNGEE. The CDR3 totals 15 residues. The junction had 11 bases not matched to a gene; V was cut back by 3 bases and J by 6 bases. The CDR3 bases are TGTGCCAGCAGCGGCGGACAGGGTGTATCGGTCGAGCAGTACTTC. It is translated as CASSGGQGVSVEQYF.